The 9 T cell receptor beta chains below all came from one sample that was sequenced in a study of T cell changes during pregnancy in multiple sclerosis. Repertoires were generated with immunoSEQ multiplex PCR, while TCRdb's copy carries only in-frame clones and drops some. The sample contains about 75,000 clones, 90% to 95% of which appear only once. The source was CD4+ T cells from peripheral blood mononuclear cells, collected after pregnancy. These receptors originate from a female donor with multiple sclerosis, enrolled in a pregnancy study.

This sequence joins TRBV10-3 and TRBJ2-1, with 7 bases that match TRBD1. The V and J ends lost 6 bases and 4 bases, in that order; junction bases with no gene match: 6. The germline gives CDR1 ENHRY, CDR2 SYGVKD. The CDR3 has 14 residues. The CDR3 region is CAISRDSPYNEQFF. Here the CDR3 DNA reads TGTGCCATCAGCCGGGACAGCCCTTACAATGAGCAGTTCTTC.

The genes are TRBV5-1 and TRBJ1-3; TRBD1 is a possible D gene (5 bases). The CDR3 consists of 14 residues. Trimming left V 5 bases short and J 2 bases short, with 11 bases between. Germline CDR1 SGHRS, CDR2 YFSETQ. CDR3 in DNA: TGCGCCAGCAGTTACGACAGTCCTGGAAACACCATATATTTT. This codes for CASSYDSPGNTIYF. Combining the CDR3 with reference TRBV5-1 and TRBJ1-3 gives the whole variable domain KAGVTQTPRYLIKTRGQQVTLSCSPISGHRSVSWYQQTPGQGLQFLFEYFSETQRNKGNFPGRFSGRQFSNSRSEMNVSTLELGDSALYLCASSYDSPGNTIYFGEGSWLTVV.

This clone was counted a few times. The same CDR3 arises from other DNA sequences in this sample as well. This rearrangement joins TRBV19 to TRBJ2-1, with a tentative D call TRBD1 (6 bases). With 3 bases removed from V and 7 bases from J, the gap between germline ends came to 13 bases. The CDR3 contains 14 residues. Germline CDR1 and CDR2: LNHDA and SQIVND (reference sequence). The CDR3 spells CASSMGAGVNEQFF. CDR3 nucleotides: TGTGCCAGTAGTATGGGGGCAGGGGTGAATGAGCAGTTCTTC.

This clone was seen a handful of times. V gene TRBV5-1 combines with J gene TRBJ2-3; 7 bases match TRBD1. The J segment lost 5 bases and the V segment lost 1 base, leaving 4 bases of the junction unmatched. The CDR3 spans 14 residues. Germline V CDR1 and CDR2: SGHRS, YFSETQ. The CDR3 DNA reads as TGCGCCAGCAGCTTGACAACAGGGGAAGATACGCAGTATTTT. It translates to CASSLTTGEDTQYF. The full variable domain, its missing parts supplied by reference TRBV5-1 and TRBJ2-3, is KAGVTQTPRYLIKTRGQQVTLSCSPISGHRSVSWYQQTPGQGLQFLFEYFSETQRNKGNFPGRFSGRQFSNSRSEMNVSTLELGDSALYLCASSLTTGEDTQYFGPGTRLTVL.

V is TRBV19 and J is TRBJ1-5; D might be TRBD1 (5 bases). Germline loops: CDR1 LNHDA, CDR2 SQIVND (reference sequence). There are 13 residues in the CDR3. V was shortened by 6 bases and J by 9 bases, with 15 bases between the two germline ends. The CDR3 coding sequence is TGTGCCAGTAGCATGTGGGGGGACCGGCCCCAGCATTTT. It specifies CASSMWGDRPQHF.

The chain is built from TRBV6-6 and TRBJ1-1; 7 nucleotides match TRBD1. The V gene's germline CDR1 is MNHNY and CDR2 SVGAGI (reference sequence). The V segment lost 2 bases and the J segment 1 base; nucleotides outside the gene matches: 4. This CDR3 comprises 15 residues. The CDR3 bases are TGTGCCAGCAGTTACCCGACAGGGAGGAACACTGAAGCTTTCTTT. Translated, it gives CASSYPTGRNTEAFF.

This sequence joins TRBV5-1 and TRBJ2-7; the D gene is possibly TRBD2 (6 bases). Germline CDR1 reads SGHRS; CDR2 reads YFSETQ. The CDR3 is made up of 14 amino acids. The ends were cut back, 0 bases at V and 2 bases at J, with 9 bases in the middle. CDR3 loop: CASSLGGDPYEQYF. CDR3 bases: TGCGCCAGCAGCTTGGGGGGGGACCCCTACGAGCAGTACTTC.

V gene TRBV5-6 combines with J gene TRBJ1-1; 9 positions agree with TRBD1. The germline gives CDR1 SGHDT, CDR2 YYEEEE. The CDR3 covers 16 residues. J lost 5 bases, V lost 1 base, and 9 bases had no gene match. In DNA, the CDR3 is TGTGCCAGCAGCTTGCCTGGGGACAGGGCGGAAACTGAAGCTTTCTTT. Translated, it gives CASSLPGDRAETEAFF.

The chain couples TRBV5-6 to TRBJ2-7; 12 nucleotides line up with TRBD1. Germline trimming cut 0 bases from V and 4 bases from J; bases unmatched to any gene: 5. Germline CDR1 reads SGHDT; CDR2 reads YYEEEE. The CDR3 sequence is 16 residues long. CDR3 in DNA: TGTGCCAGCAGCTTGGGGGGACAGGGGGCGAGGTACGAGCAGTACTTC. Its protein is CASSLGGQGARYEQYF. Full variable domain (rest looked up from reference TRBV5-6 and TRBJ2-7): DAGVTQSPTHLIKTRGQQVTLRCSPKSGHDTVSWYQQALGQGPQFIFQYYEEEERQRGNFPDRFSGHQFPNYSSELNVNALLLGDSALYLCASSLGGQGARYEQYFGPGTRLTVT.